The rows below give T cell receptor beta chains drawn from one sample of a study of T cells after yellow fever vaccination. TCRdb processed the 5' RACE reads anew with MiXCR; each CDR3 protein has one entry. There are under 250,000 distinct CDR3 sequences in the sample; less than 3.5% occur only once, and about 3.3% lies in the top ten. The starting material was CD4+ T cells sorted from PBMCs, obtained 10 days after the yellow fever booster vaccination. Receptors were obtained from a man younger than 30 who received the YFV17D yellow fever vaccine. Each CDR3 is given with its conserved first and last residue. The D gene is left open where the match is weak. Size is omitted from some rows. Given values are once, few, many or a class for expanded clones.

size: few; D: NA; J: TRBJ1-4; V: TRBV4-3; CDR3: CASSEGRSNEKLFF; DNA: TGCGCCAGCAGCGAAGGACGGAGTAATGAAAAACTGTTTTTT
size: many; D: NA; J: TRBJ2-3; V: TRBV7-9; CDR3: CASSPKGGGNTDTQYF; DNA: TGTGCCAGCAGCCCCAAAGGGGGGGGTAACACAGATACGCAGTATTTT
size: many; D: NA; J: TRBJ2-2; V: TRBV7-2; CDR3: CASSLAGQGTGELFF; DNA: TGTGCCAGCAGCTTAGCAGGGCAAGGCACCGGGGAGCTGTTTTTT
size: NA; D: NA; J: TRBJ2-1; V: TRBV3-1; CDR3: CASSSTGAFSEQFF; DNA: TGTGCCAGCAGCTCAACCGGGGCTTTCAGTGAGCAGTTCTTC
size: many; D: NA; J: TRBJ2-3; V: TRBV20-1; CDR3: CSARVGDTQYF; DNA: TGCAGTGCTAGAGTGGGTGATACGCAGTATTTT
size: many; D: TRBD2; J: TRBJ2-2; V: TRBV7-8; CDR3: CASSPGTSGGRNTGELFF; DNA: TGTGCCAGCAGCCCCGGGACTAGCGGGGGACGTAACACCGGGGAGCTGTTTTTT
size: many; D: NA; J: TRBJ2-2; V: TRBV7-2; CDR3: CASSHTGANTGELFF; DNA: TGTGCCAGCAGCCATACGGGGGCGAACACCGGGGAGCTGTTTTTT
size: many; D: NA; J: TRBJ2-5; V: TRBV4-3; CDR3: CASSLGQSETQYF; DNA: TGCGCCAGCAGCCTAGGACAGTCAGAGACCCAGTACTTC
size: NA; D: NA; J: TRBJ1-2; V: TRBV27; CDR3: CASSSRTVPPYGYTF; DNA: TGTGCCAGCAGTTCTCGGACAGTACCCCCCTATGGCTACACCTTC
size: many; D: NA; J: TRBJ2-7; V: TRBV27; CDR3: CASGGQWANEYEQYF; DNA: TGTGCCAGCGGGGGCCAATGGGCGAACGAGTACGAGCAGTACTTC
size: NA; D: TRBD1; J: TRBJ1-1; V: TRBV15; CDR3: CATSRNRDRGNTEAFF; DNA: TGTGCCACCAGCAGAAACCGGGACAGGGGGAACACTGAAGCTTTCTTT
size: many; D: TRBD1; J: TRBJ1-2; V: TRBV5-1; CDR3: CASKPWTGGGYGYTF; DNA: TGCGCCAGCAAACCCTGGACAGGGGGAGGCTATGGCTACACCTTC
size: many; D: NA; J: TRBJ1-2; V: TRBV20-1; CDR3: CSASLHPSANYGYTF; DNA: TGCAGTGCTAGTTTACACCCCAGCGCCAACTATGGCTACACCTTC
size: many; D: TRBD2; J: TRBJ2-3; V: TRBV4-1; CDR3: CASSHLGLASTDTQYF; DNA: TGCGCCAGCAGCCACCTGGGACTAGCGAGCACAGATACGCAGTATTTT
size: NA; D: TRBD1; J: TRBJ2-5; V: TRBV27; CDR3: CASSHGTGRATQYF; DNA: TGTGCCAGCAGCCACGGGACAGGGAGAGCGACCCAGTACTTC
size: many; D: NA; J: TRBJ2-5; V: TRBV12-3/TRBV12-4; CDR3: CASTRDTQETQYF; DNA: TGTGCCAGCACTCGGGACACTCAAGAGACCCAGTACTTC
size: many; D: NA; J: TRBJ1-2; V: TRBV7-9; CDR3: CASSAGGWNYGYTF; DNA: TGTGCCAGCAGCGCTGGCGGGTGGAACTATGGCTACACCTTC
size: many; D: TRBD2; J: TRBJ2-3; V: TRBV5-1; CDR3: CASSFLAGGPNTDTQYF; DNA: TGCGCCAGCAGCTTTCTAGCGGGGGGGCCTAACACAGATACGCAGTATTTT
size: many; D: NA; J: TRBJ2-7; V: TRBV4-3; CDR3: CASSQTAGADYEQYF; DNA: TGCGCCAGCAGCCAAACGGCCGGGGCCGACTACGAGCAGTACTTC
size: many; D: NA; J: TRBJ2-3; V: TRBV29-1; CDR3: CSVLGWADTQYF; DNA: TGCAGCGTGTTGGGGTGGGCAGATACGCAGTATTTT
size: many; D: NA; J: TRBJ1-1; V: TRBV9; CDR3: CASSETFGGTEAFF; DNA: TGTGCCAGCAGCGAGACCTTTGGTGGCACTGAAGCTTTCTTT
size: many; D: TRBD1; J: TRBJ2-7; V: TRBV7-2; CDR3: CASSYDRDRTYEQYF; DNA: TGTGCCAGCAGCTACGACCGGGACAGGACCTACGAGCAGTACTTC
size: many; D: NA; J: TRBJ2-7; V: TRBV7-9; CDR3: CASSTRRGHVSYEQYF; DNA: TGTGCCAGCAGCACCCGACGGGGTCATGTCTCCTACGAGCAGTACTTC
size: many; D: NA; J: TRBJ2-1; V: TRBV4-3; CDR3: CASSQALSSSSYNEQFF; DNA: TGCGCCAGCAGCCAGGCTCTAAGTAGTAGCTCCTACAATGAGCAGTTCTTC
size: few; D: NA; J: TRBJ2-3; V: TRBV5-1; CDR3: CASSPDQGADTQYF; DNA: TGCGCCAGCAGCCCCGACCAAGGGGCAGATACGCAGTATTTT
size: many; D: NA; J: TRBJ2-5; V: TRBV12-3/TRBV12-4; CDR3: CASSSSYQETQYF; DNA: TGTGCCAGCAGTTCTTCATACCAAGAGACCCAGTACTTC
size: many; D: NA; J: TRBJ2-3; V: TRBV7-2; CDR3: CASSFSTPTDTQYF; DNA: TGTGCCAGCAGCTTTTCTACTCCCACAGATACGCAGTATTTT
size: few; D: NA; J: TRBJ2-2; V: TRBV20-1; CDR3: CSAVFGGAGELFF; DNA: TGCAGTGCTGTCTTCGGAGGGGCCGGGGAGCTGTTTTTT
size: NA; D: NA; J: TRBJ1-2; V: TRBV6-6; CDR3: CASSSDGPFSYTF; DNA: TGTGCCAGCAGTTCCGACGGGCCTTTTAGCTACACCTTC
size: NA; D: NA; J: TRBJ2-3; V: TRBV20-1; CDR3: CSAQTDSHSTDTQYF; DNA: TGCAGTGCTCAGACAGATTCCCATAGTACAGATACGCAGTATTTT
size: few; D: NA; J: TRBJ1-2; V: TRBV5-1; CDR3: CASSLGAAGYGYTF; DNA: TGCGCCAGCAGCTTGGGGGCCGCTGGCTATGGCTACACCTTC
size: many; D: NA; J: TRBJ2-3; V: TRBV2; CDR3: CASSRLLGGAGPDTQYF; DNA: TGTGCCAGCAGCCGTTTACTAGGGGGGGCGGGACCAGATACGCAGTATTTT
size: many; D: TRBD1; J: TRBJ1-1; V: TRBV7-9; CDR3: CASSGTGRAEAFF; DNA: TGTGCCAGCAGCGGGACAGGGAGAGCTGAAGCTTTCTTT
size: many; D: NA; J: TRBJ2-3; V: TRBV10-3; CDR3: CAISNTRTGTDTQYF; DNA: TGTGCCATCAGTAATACTAGGACGGGCACAGATACGCAGTATTTT
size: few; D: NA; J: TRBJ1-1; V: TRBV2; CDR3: CASSEAGRNTEAFF; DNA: TGTGCCAGCAGTGAAGCGGGGCGCAACACTGAAGCTTTCTTT
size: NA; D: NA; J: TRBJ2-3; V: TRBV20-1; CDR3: CSARVAGTSTDTQYF; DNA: TGCAGTGCTAGAGTGGCAGGGACGAGCACAGATACGCAGTATTTT
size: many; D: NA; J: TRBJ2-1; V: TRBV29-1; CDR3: CSVTGTQRGEQFF; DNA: TGCAGCGTCACCGGGACACAGAGGGGTGAGCAGTTCTTC
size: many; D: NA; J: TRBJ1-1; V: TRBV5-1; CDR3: CASSGTDSNLQAFF; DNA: TGCGCCAGCAGCGGAACAGACAGCAACCTTCAAGCTTTCTTT
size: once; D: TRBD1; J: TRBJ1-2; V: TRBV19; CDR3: CASGGNSGQWGYGYTF; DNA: TGTGCCAGTGGGGGCAATTCGGGACAGTGGGGATATGGCTACACCTTC
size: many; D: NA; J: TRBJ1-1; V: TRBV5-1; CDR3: CASSSPRNTEAFF; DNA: TGCGCCAGCAGCTCCCCCAGAAACACTGAAGCTTTCTTT
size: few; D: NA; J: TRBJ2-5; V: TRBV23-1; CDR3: CASSQRRSRKRTQYF; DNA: TGCGCCAGCAGTCAGCGGCGATCGAGGAAAAGGACCCAGTACTTC
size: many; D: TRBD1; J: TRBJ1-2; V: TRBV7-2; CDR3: CASTPYQGESYTF; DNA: TGTGCCAGCACCCCTTACCAGGGGGAGAGCTACACCTTC
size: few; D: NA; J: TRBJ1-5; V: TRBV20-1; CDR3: CSAGGQFQPQHF; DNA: TGCAGTGCAGGGGGACAATTTCAGCCCCAGCATTTT